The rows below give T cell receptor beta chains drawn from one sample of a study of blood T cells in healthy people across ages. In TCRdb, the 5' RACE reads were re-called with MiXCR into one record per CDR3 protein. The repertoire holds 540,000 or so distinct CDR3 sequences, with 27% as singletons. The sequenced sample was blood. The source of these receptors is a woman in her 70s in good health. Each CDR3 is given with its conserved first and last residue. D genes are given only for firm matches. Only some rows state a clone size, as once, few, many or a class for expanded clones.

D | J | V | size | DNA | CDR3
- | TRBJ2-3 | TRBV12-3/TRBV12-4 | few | TGTGCCAGCAGTTTTACTAGATCTAATACGCAGTATTTT | CASSFTRSNTQYF
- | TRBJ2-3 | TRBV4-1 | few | TGCGCCAGCAGCCAAGAACCGACTAGTCCAGGAGAGGATACGCAGTATTTT | CASSQEPTSPGEDTQYF
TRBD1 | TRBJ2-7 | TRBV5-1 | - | TGCGCCAGCAGCTTGGGTCCACAGGGGGCCCACGAGCAGTACTTC | CASSLGPQGAHEQYF
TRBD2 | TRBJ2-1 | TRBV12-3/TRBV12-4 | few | TGTGCCAGCAGAAAGACTAGCGGGGCCTACAATGAGCAGTTCTTC | CASRKTSGAYNEQFF
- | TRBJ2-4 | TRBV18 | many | TGTGCCAGCTCACCAGGTCGGGGGACAAGCATTCAGTACTTC | CASSPGRGTSIQYF
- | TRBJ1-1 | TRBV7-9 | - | TGTGCCAGCGGAATACAGGGCTCTGAAGCTTTCTTT | CASGIQGSEAFF
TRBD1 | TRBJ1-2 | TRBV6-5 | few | TGTGCCAGCAGTTACGGGGACAGGGCTAACTATGGCTACACCTTC | CASSYGDRANYGYTF
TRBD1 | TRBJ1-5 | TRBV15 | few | TGTGCCACCAGCAGAGCCTGGGACAGGGCCCGACGGCGTAGCAATCAGCCCCAGCATTTT | CATSRAWDRARRRSNQPQHF
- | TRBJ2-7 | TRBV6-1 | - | TGTGCCAGCACTATTTTCCGGGACACGGAAAACGAGCAGTACTTC | CASTIFRDTENEQYF
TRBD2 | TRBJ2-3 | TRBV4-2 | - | TGTGCCAGCAGCCAAGATCCGAGCGGGGGGGATACGCAGTATTTT | CASSQDPSGGDTQYF
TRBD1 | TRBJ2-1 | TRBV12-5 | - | TGTGCTGGTGGTTTGGTACCGGGGACAGGGAACCACAATGAGCAGTTCTTC | CAGGLVPGTGNHNEQFF
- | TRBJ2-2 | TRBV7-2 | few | TGTGCCAGCAGCCCGGTCCCAAGGGCCGGGGAGCTGTTTTTT | CASSPVPRAGELFF
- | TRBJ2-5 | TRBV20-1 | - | TGCAGTGCCCCCTACGGCGCTCGAAGCGCAGAGACCCAGTACTTC | CSAPYGARSAETQYF
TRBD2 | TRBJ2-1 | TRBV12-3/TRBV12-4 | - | TGTGCCAGCAGCCCCGGACTAGCGGCTCTGGGCAATGAGCAGTTCTTC | CASSPGLAALGNEQFF
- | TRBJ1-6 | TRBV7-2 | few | TGTGCCAGCAGCTTAATACCTCAATCGGGTTCACCCCTCCACTTT | CASSLIPQSGSPLHF
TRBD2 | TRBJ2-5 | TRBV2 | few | TGTGCCAGCAGTCCGTTACTAGCGGGGGCGTTCTTC | CASSPLLAGAFF